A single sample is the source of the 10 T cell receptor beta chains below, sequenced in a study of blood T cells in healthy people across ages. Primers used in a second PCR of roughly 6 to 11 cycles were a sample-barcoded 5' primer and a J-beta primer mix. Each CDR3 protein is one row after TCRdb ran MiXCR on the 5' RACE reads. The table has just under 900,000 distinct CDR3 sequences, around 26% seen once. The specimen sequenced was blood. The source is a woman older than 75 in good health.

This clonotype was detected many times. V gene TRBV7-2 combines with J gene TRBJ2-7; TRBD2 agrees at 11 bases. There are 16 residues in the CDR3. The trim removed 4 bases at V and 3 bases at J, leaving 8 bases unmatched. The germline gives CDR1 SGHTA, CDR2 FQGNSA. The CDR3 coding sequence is TGTGCCAGCAGCTATCAGGCGACTAGCGGGGTCTACGAGCAGTACTTC. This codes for CASSYQATSGVYEQYF.

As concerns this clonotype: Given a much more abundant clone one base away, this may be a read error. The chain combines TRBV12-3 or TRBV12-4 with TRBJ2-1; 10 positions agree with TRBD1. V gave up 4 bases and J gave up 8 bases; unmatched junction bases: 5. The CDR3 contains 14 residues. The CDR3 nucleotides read TGTGCCAGCAGTTGGGGGGACAGGGGCCATGAGCAGTTCTTC. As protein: CASSWGDRGHEQFF.

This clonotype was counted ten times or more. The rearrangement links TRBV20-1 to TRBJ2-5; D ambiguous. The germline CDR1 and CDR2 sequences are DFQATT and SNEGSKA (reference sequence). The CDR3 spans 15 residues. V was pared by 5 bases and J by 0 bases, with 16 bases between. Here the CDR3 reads CSAPRRLTYQETQYF. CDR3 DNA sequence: TGCAGTGCTCCCAGGCGATTGACATACCAAGAGACCCAGTACTTC.

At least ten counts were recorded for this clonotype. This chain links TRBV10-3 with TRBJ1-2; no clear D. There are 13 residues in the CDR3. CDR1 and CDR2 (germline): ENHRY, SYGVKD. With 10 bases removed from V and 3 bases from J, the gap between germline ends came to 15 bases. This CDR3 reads CARSGMLDYGYTF. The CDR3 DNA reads TGTGCCAGGTCGGGGATGCTCGACTATGGCTACACCTTC.

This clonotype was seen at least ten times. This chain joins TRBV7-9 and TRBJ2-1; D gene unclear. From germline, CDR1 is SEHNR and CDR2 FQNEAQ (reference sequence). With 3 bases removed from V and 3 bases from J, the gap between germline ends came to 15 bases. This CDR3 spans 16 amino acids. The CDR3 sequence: CASSFRTQSDYNEQFF. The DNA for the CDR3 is TGTGCCAGCAGCTTCCGGACGCAGTCAGACTACAATGAGCAGTTCTTC.

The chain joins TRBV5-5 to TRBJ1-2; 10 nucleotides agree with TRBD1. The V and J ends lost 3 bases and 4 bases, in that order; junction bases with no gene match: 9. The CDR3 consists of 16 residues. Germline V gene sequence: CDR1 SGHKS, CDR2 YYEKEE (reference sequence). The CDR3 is CASSSGTGALGYGYTF. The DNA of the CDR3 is TGTGCCAGCAGCTCCGGGACAGGGGCACTCGGCTATGGCTACACCTTC.

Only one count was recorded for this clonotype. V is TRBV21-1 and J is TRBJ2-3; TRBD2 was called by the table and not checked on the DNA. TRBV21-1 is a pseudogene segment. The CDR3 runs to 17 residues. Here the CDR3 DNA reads TGTGCCAGCACCAAAAAGCGGGGGGCCCTCCCCAAAGATACGCAGTATTTT. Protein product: CASTKKRGALPKDTQYF.

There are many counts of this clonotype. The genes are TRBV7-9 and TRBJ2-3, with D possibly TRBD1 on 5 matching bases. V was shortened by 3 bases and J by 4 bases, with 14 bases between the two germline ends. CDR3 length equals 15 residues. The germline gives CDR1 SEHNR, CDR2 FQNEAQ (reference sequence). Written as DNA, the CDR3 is TGTGCCAGCAGCTTTACAGGTCGGCCCCCAGATACGCAGTATTTT. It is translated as CASSFTGRPPDTQYF. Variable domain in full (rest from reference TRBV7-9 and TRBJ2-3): DTGVSQNPRHKITKRGQNVTFRCDPISEHNRLYWYRQTLGQGPEFLTYFQNEAQLEKSRLLSDRFSAERPKGSFSTLEIQRTEQGDSAMYLCASSFTGRPPDTQYFGPGTRLTVL.

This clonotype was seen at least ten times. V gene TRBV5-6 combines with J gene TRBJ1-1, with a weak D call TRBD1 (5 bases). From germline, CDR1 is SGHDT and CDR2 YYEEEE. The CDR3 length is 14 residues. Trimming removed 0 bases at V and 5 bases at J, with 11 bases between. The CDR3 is CASSLGGAPTEAFF. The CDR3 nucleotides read TGTGCCAGCAGCTTGGGGGGCGCACCAACTGAAGCTTTCTTT.

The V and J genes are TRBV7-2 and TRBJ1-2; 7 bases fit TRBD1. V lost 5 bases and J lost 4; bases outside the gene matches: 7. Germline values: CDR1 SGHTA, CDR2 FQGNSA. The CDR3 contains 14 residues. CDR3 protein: CASSGRDRGYGYTF. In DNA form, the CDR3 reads TGTGCCAGCAGCGGCCGGGACAGAGGCTATGGCTACACCTTC.